A single sample gave rise to the 27 T cell receptor beta chains below, sequenced in a study of tumor-infiltrating lymphocytes in primary liver carcinoma. The study extracted blood RNA from unsorted whole blood and also extracted germline DNA. Reverse transcription of about 0.5 ug total RNA with a constant-region primer produced TCR beta cDNA. ARM-PCR was slightly modified, and three nested multiplex PCR rounds with it gave rise to the TCR beta libraries. For approximately 11 cycles apiece, the opening two PCR rounds ran with TRBV1-TRBV30 forward primers and a C-beta reverse primer. TCRdb re-called the multiplex PCR reads with MiXCR, one entry per CDR3 protein. Seen here are around 170,000 distinct CDR3 sequences, less than 65% observed once, and the top ten hold around three quarters. Sequenced sample: peripheral blood. Source of these receptors: a man aged 40-49 years with primary liver carcinoma and hepatitis B virus infection.

The chain uses TRBV12-3 or TRBV12-4 and TRBJ2-7; D is possibly TRBD2 (6 bases). Trimming cost V 4 bases and J 6 bases, with 13 bases left between them. This CDR3 comprises 13 residues. This CDR3 reads CASSSPTSSEQYF. CDR3 DNA: TGTGCCAGCAGTTCCCCTACTAGCAGCGAGCAGTACTTC.

On this clonotype itself: A read error may produce the germline difference seen at one junction end. This sequence joins TRBV11-2 and TRBJ2-3; 11 bases map to TRBD1. Per the germline V gene, CDR1 is SGHAT and CDR2 is FQNNGV. The CDR3 runs to 13 residues. The CDR3, as DNA: TGCGCCAGCAGGACAGGGGGCTCAGATATGCAGTATTTT. It is translated as CASRTGGSDMQYF.

This clonotype was seen a few times. The chain carries TRBV10-2 and TRBJ2-3; 8 bases align to TRBD1. This CDR3 region has 14 residues. The V and J ends lost 6 bases and 3 bases, in that order; junction bases with no gene match: 5. Germline lookup yields CDR1 WSHSY and CDR2 SAAADI. In DNA form, the CDR3 reads TGCGCCAGCAGGCTAGGACAGGGAACAGATACGCAGTATTTT. This translates into CASRLGQGTDTQYF.

Remarks on this clonotype: Just one base apart from a much larger clone, this may be a read error. The gene calls are TRBV11-2 and TRBJ1-2; 8 bases are a match to TRBD1. After removal of 3 bases from V and 8 bases from J, the junction contained 17 bases not matched to a gene. Germline values: CDR1 SGHAT, CDR2 FQNNGV. The CDR3 consists of 17 residues. CDR3 DNA sequence: TGTGCCAGCAGCTTGACCTTCCGGGACAGGCGTTATGACGGCTACACCTTC. Amino acid sequence: CASSLTFRDRRYDGYTF. The full variable domain, rest sourced from reference TRBV11-2 and TRBJ1-2, is EAGVAQSPRYKIIEKRQSVAFWCNPISGHATLYWYQQILGQGPKLLIQFQNNGVVDDSQLPKDRFSAERLKGVDSTLKIQPAKLEDSAVYLCASSLTFRDRRYDGYTFGSGTRLTVV.

The V gene is TRBV30, the J gene TRBJ1-2; no firm D call. CDR3 size: 13 residues. Trimming stripped 3 bases from V and 4 bases from J, with 12 bases between. Germline-derived CDR1 and CDR2 are GTSNPN and SVGIG (reference sequence). CDR3 sequence (DNA): TGTGCCTGGAGCCATGCGCGTTTCTATGGCTACACCTTC. Translated: CAWSHARFYGYTF. The full variable domain, rest sourced from reference TRBV30 and TRBJ1-2, is SQTIHQWPATLVQPVGSPLSLECTVEGTSNPNLYWYRQAAGRGLQLLFYSVGIGQISSEVPQNLSASRPQDRQFILSSKKLLLSDSGFYLCAWSHARFYGYTFGSGTRLTVV.

For this clonotype: One end of the junction does not line up with germline, which may come from a read error. In nucleotides, the CDR3 is TGTGCCATCAGCTTAGCATGGGTGGAAAACTATGGCTACACCTTC. Translation gives CAISLAWVENYGYTF. This chain joins TRBV11-2 and TRBJ1-2; D remains unclear. The CDR3 is 15 amino acids. Germline CDR1 reads SGHAT; CDR2 reads FQNNGV.

This chain joins TRBV28 and TRBJ2-5; TRBD1 aligns across 7 bases. CDR3 length: 15 amino acids. CDR1 MDHEN and CDR2 SYDVKM come from the germline V gene. V shed 6 bases and J 5 bases; nucleotides not matched to a gene: 12. The chain's CDR3 is CASRGTADQGETQYF. CDR3 nucleotide sequence: TGTGCCAGCAGAGGGACAGCCGACCAGGGGGAGACCCAGTACTTC.

DNA of the CDR3: TGCGCCAGCAGCCAAGAGCAGGGGGCGGCGGTCGGGGAGCTGTTTTTT. It yields the protein CASSQEQGAAVGELFF. This chain connects TRBV4-1 to TRBJ2-2; 8 positions agree with TRBD1. Trimming took 0 bases from V and 7 from J; bases not matched to a gene: 7. In germline, CDR1 is MGHRA, CDR2 YSYEKL. CDR3 size: 16 residues.

This clonotype occurred a few times. The chain joins TRBV12-3 or TRBV12-4 to TRBJ1-1; 9 nucleotides match TRBD1. This CDR3 comprises 13 residues. V dropped 7 bases and J dropped 5; count of bases not matched to a gene: 5. The CDR3 protein is CASTTGGRTEAFF. CDR3 DNA sequence: TGTGCCAGCACTACAGGGGGCAGGACTGAAGCTTTCTTT.

A note on this clonotype: The CDR3 carries no conserved terminal phenylalanine or tryptophan, so it likely arises from a read error. This rearrangement joins TRBV11-2 to TRBJ2-7; 9 nucleotides match TRBD2. After removal of 4 bases from V and 5 bases from J, the junction contained 12 bases not matched to a gene. This CDR3 has 16 residues. Per germline, CDR1 SGHAT and CDR2 FQNNGV. The CDR3 sequence: CASSSTSAGGRDEQYS. The CDR3 DNA reads as TGTGCCAGCAGCTCAACTAGCGCGGGAGGGCGCGACGAGCAGTACTCC.

The CDR3 spells CASSYSSGRGYEQYF. The CDR3 nucleotides are TGTGCCAGCAGTTACTCTAGCGGGAGGGGTTACGAGCAGTACTTC. V is TRBV6-5 and J is TRBJ2-7, with TRBD2 identical over 11 bases. CDR1 and CDR2 (germline): MNHEY, SVGAGI. This CDR3 has 15 residues. With V trimmed by 0 bases and J by 4 bases, 2 bases remained unmatched.

Of note for this clonotype: No conserved phenylalanine or tryptophan ends this CDR3, so it is likely a read error. The CDR3 loop is CASKTGTSWRAYNEQFL. The CDR3 region has the DNA TGCGCCAGCAAAACCGGGACTAGCTGGAGGGCCTACAATGAGCAGTTCTTA. The chain is built from TRBV5-1 and TRBJ2-1; 9 bases agree with TRBD2. Germline-derived CDR1 and CDR2 are SGHRS and YFSETQ. The CDR3 has 17 residues. Trimming cost V 6 bases and J 2 bases; bases outside gene matches: 12.

This clonotype was seen just once. DNA for the CDR3: TGTGCCTGGACTAGCAGGGGCAGCTCCTACGAGCAGTACTTC. This encodes CAWTSRGSSYEQYF. The chain combines TRBV30 with TRBJ2-7; the D gene is possibly TRBD1 (6 bases). The CDR3 extends over 14 amino acids. Germline loops: CDR1 GTSNPN, CDR2 SVGIG (reference sequence). V lost 4 bases and J 0 bases, leaving 13 bases between the germline ends.

This clonotype was seen a single time. This rearrangement joins TRBV10-3 to TRBJ2-1; the match to TRBD1 covers 8 bases. This CDR3 comprises 12 residues. Germline V gene data show CDR1 as ENHRY and CDR2 as SYGVKD. J lost 7 bases, V lost 10 bases, and 6 bases had no gene match. The CDR3 DNA sequence: TGTGCCACCGTGGACAGGGTTAATGAGCAGTTCTTC. This gives the protein CATVDRVNEQFF.

About this clonotype: Likely a read error: the CDR3 ends without its conserved phenylalanine or tryptophan. The chain employs TRBV11-3 and TRBJ1-1; possible D gene TRBD1, 5 bases. Trimming took 3 bases from V and 1 from J, leaving 9 bases between them. This CDR3 spans 14 amino acids. Germline V gene data show CDR1 as SGHNT and CDR2 as YENEEA. CDR3 loop: CASSLGLANTEAFS. In DNA, the CDR3 is TGTGCCAGCAGCTTGGGGCTGGCGAACACTGAAGCTTTCTCT.

CDR3 sequence (DNA): TGTGCCAGCAGCCAGACAGTGGAAGGTTACGAGCAGTACTTC. The encoded protein is CASSQTVEGYEQYF. The chain combines TRBV11-2 with TRBJ2-7, with D possibly TRBD1 on 5 matching bases. Germline CDR1 SGHAT, CDR2 FQNNGV. Between the trimmed V and J ends, which lost 5 bases and 4 bases, there was a span of 15 bases. The CDR3 runs to 14 residues.

V usage is TRBV5-1 and J usage is TRBJ1-2; the match to TRBD1 covers 7 bases. After removal of 4 bases from V and 6 bases from J, the junction contained 6 bases not matched to a gene. The germline gives CDR1 SGHRS, CDR2 YFSETQ. This CDR3 contains 13 residues. The CDR3 here is CASSPGTVNGYTF. CDR3 nucleotide sequence: TGCGCCAGCAGCCCGGGGACAGTGAATGGCTACACCTTC.

The CDR3 spells CASGSGTGPYGEQYF. CDR3 nucleotide sequence: TGTGCCAGCGGCTCCGGGACAGGGCCCTACGGCGAGCAGTACTTC. The chain recombines TRBV5-4 with TRBJ2-7; 9 bases are shared with TRBD1. The CDR3 spans 15 residues. The trim removed 7 bases at V and 6 bases at J, leaving 14 bases unmatched. Looked up from germline, CDR1 is SGHNT and CDR2 is YYREEE (reference sequence).

A remark on this clonotype: At one end the junction does not follow the germline gene, possibly because of a read error. This chain uses TRBV6-5 with TRBJ2-7; TRBD1 or TRBD2 may be the D gene (5 bases each). CDR1 is MNHEY, CDR2 SVGAGI, per germline. There are 15 residues in the CDR3. Here the CDR3 DNA reads TGTGCCAGCCGTTATGCCCCCGGGGCCTTCTACGAGCAGTACTTC. Translation: CASRYAPGAFYEQYF.

This clonotype appeared a few times. This rearrangement joins TRBV28 to TRBJ1-5; maybe TRBD1 (6 bases). V lost 3 bases and J lost 0, with 21 bases in between. The CDR3 extends over 19 amino acids. Germline V gives CDR1 MDHEN, CDR2 SYDVKM. The CDR3 DNA reads TGTGCCAGCAGTTTCCCTCGGGGGGTGGGGGCTTATAGCAATCAGCCCCAGCATTTT. Its protein is CASSFPRGVGAYSNQPQHF.

This clonotype was picked up a small number of times. This may come from a read error, since a much larger clone is one base off. The chain employs TRBV11-2 and TRBJ2-7; possible D gene TRBD1, 6 bases. The CDR3 length is 14 residues. Germline loops: CDR1 SGHAT, CDR2 FQNNGV. CDR3 sequence (DNA): TGTGTCAGCAGTCCTCGGGACACCACCTACGAGCAGTACTTC. Protein product: CVSSPRDTTYEQYF. Together with reference TRBV11-2 and TRBJ2-7, the CDR3 gives the full variable domain: EAGVAQSPRYKIIEKRQSVAFWCNPISGHATLYWYQQILGQGPKLLIQFQNNGVVDDSQLPKDRFSAERLKGVDSTLKIQPAKLEDSAVYLCVSSPRDTTYEQYFGPGTRLTVT.

This clonotype came up many times. The chain has TRBV11-2 and TRBJ2-2, with 8 bases aligning to TRBD2. This CDR3 contains 15 residues. Germline V gene lookup returns CDR1 SGHAT and CDR2 FQNNGV. Unmatched junction bases numbered 7, after V lost 4 bases and J lost 6 bases. CDR3 in DNA: TGTGCCAGCAGCTCTGGGACTAGAGGGTCCGGGGAGCTGTTTTTT. Translated: CASSSGTRGSGELFF. The full variable domain, with the rest looked up from reference TRBV11-2 and TRBJ2-2, is EAGVAQSPRYKIIEKRQSVAFWCNPISGHATLYWYQQILGQGPKLLIQFQNNGVVDDSQLPKDRFSAERLKGVDSTLKIQPAKLEDSAVYLCASSSGTRGSGELFFGEGSRLTVL.

This clonotype was counted many times. The chain links TRBV11-2 to TRBJ1-6, with a tentative D call TRBD1 (5 bases). Germline V gene data show CDR1 as SGHAT and CDR2 as FQNNGV. The CDR3 is 14 residues long. V was clipped by 2 bases and J by 5 bases, with 7 bases between them. The CDR3 region has the DNA TGTGCCAGCAGCTTACAGGGCAATAATTCACCCCTCCACTTT. Its protein product is CASSLQGNNSPLHF.

Comment on this clonotype: One base away lies a much larger clone, so this may be a sequencing read error. The chain is built from TRBV11-2 and TRBJ2-7, with D uncertain. The CDR3 covers 14 residues. Trimming took off 2 bases at V and 2 bases at J, with 10 bases between the two ends. Germline lookup yields CDR1 SGHAT and CDR2 FQNNGV. CDR3 sequence (DNA): TGTGCCAGCAGCTTAAGTCAGACAACCTACGAGCAGTACTTC. This encodes CASSLSQTTYEQYF.

V is TRBV13 and J is TRBJ2-7, with TRBD2 matching 7 bases. V dropped 0 bases and J dropped 2; count of bases not matched to a gene: 7. Per the germline V gene, CDR1 is PRHDT and CDR2 is FYEKMQ (reference sequence). This CDR3 contains 16 residues. The CDR3 spells CASSLGPGGTPYEQYF. In DNA, the CDR3 is TGTGCCAGCAGCTTAGGACCGGGAGGAACGCCCTACGAGCAGTACTTC.

Here the CDR3 reads CASVGGNQSSYEQYF. In nucleotides, the CDR3 is TGTGCCAGCGTCGGGGGCAACCAGAGCTCCTACGAGCAGTACTTC. The chain employs TRBV6-5 and TRBJ2-7; D assignment may be TRBD1 or TRBD2 (6 bases each). Per germline, CDR1 MNHEY and CDR2 SVGAGI. There are 15 residues in the CDR3. Trimming pared 8 bases from V and 0 bases from J, leaving 17 bases between.

The V gene is TRBV5-1, the J gene TRBJ2-1; 11 bases line up with TRBD2. Germline V gene data show CDR1 as SGHRS and CDR2 as YFSETQ. Trimming took 2 bases from V and 3 from J; bases not matched to a gene: 7. The CDR3 is 17 residues long. CDR3 DNA sequence: TGCGCCAGCAGCTTTTGGTCTAGCGGGAGGTACTACAATGAGCAGTTCTTC. It is translated as CASSFWSSGRYYNEQFF.